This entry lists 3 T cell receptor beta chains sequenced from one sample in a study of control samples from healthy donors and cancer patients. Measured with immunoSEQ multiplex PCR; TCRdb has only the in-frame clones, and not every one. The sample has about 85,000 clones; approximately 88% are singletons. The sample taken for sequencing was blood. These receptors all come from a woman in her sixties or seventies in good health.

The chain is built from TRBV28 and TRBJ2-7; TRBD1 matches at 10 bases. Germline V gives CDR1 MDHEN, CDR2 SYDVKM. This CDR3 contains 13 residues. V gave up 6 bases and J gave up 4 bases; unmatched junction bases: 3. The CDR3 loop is CASSRDRGYEQYF. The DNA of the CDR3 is TGTGCCAGCAGCCGGGACAGGGGTTACGAGCAGTACTTC.

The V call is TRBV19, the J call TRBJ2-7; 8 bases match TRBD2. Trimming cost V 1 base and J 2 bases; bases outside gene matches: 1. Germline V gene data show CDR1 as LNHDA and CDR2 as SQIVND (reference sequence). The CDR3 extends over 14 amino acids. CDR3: CASSIGGGTYEQYF. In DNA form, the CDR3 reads TGTGCCAGTAGTATAGGCGGGGGGACCTACGAGCAGTACTTC.

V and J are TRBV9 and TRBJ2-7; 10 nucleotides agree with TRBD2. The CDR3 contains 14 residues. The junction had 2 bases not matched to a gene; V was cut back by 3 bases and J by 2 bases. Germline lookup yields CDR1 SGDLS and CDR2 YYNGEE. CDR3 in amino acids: CASSELAGAYEQYF. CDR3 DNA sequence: TGTGCCAGCAGCGAGCTAGCGGGAGCCTACGAGCAGTACTTC.